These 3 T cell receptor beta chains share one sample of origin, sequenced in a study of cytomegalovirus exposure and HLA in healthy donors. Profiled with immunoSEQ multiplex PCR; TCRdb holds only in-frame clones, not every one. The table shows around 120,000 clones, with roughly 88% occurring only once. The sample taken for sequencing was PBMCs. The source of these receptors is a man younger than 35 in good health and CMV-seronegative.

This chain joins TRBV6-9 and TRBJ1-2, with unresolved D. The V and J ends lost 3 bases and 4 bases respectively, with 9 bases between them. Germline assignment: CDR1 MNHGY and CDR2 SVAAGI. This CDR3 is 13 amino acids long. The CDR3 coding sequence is TGTGCCAGCAGTTACCCGGGGAGCTATGGCTACACCTTC. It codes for CASSYPGSYGYTF.

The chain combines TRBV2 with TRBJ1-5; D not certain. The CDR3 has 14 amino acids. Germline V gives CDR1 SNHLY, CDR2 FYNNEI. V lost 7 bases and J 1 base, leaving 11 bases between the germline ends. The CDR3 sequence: CASTSRRSNQPQHF. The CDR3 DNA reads TGTGCCAGCACATCTAGGCGAAGCAATCAGCCCCAGCATTTT.

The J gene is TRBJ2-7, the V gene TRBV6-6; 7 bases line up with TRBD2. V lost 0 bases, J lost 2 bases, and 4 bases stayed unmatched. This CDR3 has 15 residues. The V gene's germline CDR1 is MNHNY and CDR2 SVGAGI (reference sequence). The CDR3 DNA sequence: TGTGCCAGCAGTTACTCGCCCGGGGGGACCTACGAGCAGTACTTC. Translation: CASSYSPGGTYEQYF.